This T cell receptor beta chain was profiled in a study of blood T cell repertoires in COVID-19. Study at large: Whether acute or convalescent, the COVID-19 samples came from the United States, Italy and Spain.

Germline V CDR1 and CDR2: MNHEY, SMNVEV (reference sequence). This CDR3 has 15 residues. The ends lost 5 bases at V and 3 bases at J; junction bases unmatched: 9. In the source study's methods: Reference gene primer amplification in the assay estimated nucleated cell counts. Libraries were prepared by immunoSEQ multiplex PCR; TCRdb keeps only in-frame clonotypes and omits some of them. V, J and clone size are those of that table, while D and trimming were read from the DNA. Of about 130,000 clones detected, about four fifths appear once; the ten largest clones hold 9.2%. Participant-reported clinical history was the basis for cohort assignment. Recovered status applied to Cohort 3 donors who had two consecutive negative PCRs. It also applied to those with clearance or with symptom resolution.

The clonotype was recovered from a man between 50 and 59 years old who had recovered from COVID-19. V and J are TRBV27 and TRBJ1-2; 7 bases are a match to TRBD1. Sequences were obtained from PBMCs or T cells enriched from blood (not recorded which). The CDR3 loop is CASSTNPGGDYGYTF. The CDR3 DNA sequence: TGTGCCAGCAGTACAAACCCAGGGGGAGACTATGGCTACACCTTC.